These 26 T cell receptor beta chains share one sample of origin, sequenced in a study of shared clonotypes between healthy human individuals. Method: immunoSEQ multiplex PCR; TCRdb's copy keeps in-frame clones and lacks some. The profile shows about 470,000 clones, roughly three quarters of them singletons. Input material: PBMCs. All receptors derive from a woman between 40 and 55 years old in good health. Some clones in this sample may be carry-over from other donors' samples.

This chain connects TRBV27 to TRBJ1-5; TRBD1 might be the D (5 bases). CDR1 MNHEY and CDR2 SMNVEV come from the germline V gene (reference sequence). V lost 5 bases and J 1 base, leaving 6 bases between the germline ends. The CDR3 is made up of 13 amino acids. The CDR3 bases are TGTGCCAGCAGTCGGGACAGCAATCAGCCCCAGCATTTT. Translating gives CASSRDSNQPQHF.

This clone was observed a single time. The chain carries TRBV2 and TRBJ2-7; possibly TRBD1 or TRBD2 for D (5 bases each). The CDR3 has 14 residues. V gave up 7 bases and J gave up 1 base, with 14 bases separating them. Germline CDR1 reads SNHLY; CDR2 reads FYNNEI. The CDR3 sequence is CASTRDGTSYEQYF. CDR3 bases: TGTGCCAGCACTCGGGACGGAACATCCTACGAGCAGTACTTC.

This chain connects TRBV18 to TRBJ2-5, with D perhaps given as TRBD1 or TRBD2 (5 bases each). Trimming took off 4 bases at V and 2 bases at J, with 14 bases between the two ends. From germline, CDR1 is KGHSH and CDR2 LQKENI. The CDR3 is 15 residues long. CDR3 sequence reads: CASSLRAAAQETQYF. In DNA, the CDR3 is TGTGCCAGCTCACTCAGGGCAGCGGCGCAAGAGACCCAGTACTTC.

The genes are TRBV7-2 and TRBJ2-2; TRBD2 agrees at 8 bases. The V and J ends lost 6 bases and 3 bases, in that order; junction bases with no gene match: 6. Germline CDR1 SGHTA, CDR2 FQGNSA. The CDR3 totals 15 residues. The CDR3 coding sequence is TGTGCCAGCAGTTCCGGGGGGGTTGACACCGGGGAGCTGTTTTTT. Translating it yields CASSSGGVDTGELFF.

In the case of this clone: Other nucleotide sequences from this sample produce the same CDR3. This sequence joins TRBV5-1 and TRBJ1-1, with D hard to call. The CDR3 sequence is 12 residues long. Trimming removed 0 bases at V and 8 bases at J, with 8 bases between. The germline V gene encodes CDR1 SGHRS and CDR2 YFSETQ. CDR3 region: CASSLVGSEAFF. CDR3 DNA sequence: TGCGCCAGCAGCTTGGTGGGAAGCGAAGCTTTCTTT.

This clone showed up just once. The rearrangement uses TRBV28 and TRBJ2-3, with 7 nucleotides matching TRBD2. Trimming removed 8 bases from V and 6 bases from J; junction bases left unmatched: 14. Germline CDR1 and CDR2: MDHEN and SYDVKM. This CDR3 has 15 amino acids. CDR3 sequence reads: CASLGDGWTRDTQYF. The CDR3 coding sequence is TGTGCCAGCCTTGGAGATGGTTGGACTAGGGATACGCAGTATTTT.

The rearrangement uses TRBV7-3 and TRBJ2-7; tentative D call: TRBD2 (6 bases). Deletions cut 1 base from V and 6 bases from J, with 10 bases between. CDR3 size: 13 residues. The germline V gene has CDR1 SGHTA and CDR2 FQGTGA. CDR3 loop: CASSLIGTGEQYF. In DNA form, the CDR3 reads TGTGCCAGCAGCTTAATCGGGACTGGCGAGCAGTACTTC.

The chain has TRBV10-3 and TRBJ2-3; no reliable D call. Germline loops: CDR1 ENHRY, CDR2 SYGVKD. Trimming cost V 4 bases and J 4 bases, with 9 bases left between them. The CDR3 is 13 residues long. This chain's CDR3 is CAISGQVADTQYF. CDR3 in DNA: TGTGCCATCAGTGGTCAGGTTGCAGATACGCAGTATTTT.

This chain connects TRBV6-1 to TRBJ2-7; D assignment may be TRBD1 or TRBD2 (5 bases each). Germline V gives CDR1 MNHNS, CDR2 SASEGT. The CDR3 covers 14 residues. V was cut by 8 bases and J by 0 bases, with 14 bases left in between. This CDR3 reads CASQWDPSSYEQYF. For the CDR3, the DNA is TGTGCCAGCCAGTGGGACCCAAGCTCCTACGAGCAGTACTTC.

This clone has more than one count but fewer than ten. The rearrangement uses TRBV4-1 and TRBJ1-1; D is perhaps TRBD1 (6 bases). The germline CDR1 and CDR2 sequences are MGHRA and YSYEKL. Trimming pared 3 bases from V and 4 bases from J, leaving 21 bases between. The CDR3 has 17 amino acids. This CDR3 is CASSQGGAGMLGTEAFF. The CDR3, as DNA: TGCGCCAGCAGCCAGGGGGGGGCCGGAATGTTGGGCACTGAAGCTTTCTTT.

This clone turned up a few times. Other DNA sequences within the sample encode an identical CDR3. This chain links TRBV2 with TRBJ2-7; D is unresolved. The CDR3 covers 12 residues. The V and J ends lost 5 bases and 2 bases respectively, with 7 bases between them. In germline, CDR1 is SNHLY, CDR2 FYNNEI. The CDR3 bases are TGTGCCAGCAGTAGAGAGACCTACGAGCAGTACTTC. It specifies CASSRETYEQYF.

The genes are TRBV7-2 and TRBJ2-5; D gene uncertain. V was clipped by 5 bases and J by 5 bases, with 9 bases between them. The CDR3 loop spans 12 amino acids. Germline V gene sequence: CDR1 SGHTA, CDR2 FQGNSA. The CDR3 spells CASSLSSETQYF. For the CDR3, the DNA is TGTGCCAGCAGCCTTAGTTCGGAGACCCAGTACTTC.

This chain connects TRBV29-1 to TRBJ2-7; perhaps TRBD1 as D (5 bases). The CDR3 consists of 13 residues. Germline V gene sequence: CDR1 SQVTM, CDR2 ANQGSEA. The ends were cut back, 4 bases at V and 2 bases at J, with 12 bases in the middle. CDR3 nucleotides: TGCAGCGTTGGCACAGGCACTACCTACGAGCAGTACTTC. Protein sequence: CSVGTGTTYEQYF.

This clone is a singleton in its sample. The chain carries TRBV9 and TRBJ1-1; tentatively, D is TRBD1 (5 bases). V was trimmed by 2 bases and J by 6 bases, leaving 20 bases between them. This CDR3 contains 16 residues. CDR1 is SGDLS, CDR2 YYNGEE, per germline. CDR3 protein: CASSVDPGLIPPEAFF. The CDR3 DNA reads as TGTGCCAGCAGCGTCGACCCAGGGCTTATTCCTCCTGAAGCTTTCTTT.

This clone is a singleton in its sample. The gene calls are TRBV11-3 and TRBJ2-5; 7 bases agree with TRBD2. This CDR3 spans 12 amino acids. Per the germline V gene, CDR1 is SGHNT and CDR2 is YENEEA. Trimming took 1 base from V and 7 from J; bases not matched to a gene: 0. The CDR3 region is CASSLGGGTQYF. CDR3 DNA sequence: TGTGCCAGCAGCTTAGGGGGGGGGACCCAGTACTTC.

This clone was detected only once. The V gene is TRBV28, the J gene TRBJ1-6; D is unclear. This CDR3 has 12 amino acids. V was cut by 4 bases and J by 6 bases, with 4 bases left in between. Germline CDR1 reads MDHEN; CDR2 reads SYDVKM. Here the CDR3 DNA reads TGTGCCAGCAGTTATGCTAATTCACCCCTCCACTTT. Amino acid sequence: CASSYANSPLHF.

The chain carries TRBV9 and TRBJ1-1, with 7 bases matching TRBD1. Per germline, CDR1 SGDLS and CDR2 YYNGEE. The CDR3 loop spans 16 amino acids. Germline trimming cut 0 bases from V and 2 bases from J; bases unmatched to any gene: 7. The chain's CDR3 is CASSVAGGQLNTEAFF. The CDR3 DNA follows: TGTGCCAGCAGCGTAGCCGGGGGACAGCTAAACACTGAAGCTTTCTTT.

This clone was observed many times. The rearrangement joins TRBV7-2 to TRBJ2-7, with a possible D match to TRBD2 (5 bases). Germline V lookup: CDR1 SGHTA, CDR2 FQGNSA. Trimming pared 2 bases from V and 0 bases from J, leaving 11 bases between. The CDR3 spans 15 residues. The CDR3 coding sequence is TGTGCCAGCAGCTTAACGGGGTCATTCTCCTACGAGCAGTACTTC. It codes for CASSLTGSFSYEQYF.

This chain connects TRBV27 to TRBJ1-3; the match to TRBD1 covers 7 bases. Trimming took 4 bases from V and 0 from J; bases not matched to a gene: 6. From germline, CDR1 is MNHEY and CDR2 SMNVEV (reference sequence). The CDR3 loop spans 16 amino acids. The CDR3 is CASSSSGTDSGNTIYF. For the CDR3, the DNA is TGTGCCAGCAGTTCATCCGGGACAGACTCTGGAAACACCATATATTTT.

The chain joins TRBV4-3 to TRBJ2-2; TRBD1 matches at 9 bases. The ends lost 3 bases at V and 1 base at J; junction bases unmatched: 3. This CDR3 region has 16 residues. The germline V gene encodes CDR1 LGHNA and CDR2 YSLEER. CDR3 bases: TGCGCCAGCAGCCAGCCGGGACAGGGGAACACCGGGGAGCTGTTTTTT. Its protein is CASSQPGQGNTGELFF.

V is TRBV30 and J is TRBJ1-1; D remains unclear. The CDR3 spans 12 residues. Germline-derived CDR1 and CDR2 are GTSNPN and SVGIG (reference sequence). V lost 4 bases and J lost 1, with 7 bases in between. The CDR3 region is CAWKRENTEAFF. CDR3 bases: TGTGCCTGGAAGCGAGAGAACACTGAAGCTTTCTTT.

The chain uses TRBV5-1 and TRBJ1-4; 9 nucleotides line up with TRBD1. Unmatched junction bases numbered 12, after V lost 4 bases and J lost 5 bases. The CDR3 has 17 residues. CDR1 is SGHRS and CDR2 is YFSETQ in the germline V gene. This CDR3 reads CASSPVPGQGSNEKLFF. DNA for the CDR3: TGCGCCAGCAGCCCGGTCCCGGGACAGGGCTCCAATGAAAAACTGTTTTTT.

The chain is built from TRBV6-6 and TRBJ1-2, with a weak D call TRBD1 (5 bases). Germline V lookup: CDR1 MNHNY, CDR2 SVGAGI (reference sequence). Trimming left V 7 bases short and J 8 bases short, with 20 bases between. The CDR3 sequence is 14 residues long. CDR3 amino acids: CASTSSAGPRGYTF. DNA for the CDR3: TGTGCCAGCACTTCGTCGGCAGGGCCGCGGGGCTACACCTTC.

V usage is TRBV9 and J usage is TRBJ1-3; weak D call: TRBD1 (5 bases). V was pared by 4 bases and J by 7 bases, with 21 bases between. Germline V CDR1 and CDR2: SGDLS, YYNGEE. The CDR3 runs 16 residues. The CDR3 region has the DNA TGTGCCAGCAGCCCCCAGGGATCTCAGGGTTGGAACACCATATATTTT. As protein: CASSPQGSQGWNTIYF.

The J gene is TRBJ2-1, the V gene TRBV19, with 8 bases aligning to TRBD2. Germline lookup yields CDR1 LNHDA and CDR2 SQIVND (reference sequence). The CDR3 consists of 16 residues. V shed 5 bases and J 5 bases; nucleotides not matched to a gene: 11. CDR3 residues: CASSPFRTGGNNEQFF. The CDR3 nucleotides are TGTGCCAGTAGTCCCTTTAGGACGGGAGGGAACAATGAGCAGTTCTTC. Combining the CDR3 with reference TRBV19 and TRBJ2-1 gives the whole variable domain DGGITQSPKYLFRKEGQNVTLSCEQNLNHDAMYWYRQDPGQGLRLIYYSQIVNDFQKGDIAEGYSVSREKKESFPLTVTSAQKNPTAFYLCASSPFRTGGNNEQFFGPGTRLTVL.

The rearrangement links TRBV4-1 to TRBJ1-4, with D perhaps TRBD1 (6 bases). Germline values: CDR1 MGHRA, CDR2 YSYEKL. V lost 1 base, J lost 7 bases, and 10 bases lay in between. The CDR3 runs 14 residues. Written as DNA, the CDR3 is TGCGCCAGCAGCCAAGTGGACAGAGCTGAAAAACTGTTTTTT. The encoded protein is CASSQVDRAEKLFF.